This T cell receptor (beta chain) came from a study of T cells of healthy individuals. This clonotype appeared many times. TCRdb reprocessed the 5' RACE reads with MiXCR, giving one entry per CDR3 protein. The data contain about 96,000 distinct CDR3 sequences, 15% to 20% of them singletons. Looked up from germline, CDR1 is SQVTM and CDR2 is ANQGSEA. With V trimmed by 0 bases and J by 0 bases, 8 bases remained unmatched. CDR3 length: 19 amino acids. V and J are TRBV29-1 and TRBJ2-6, with 10 positions matching TRBD1. The clonotype was recovered from a human donor in good health. The CDR3 loop is CSVEDRDRGLTSGANVLTF. In DNA, the CDR3 is TGCAGCGTTGAAGATCGGGACAGGGGCCTCACCTCTGGGGCCAACGTCCTGACTTTC.